This T cell receptor (beta chain) originates from a study of CD8+ T cells in alopecia areata. On the study more broadly: Scoring treated patients' severity relied on the percentage of scalp area affected.

cDNA reverse transcribed from extracted RNA served as the sequencing template. The method was immunoSEQ multiplex PCR; TCRdb's version includes in-frame clones alone and lacks a portion of them. The repertoire has a few hundred thousand clones, around two fifths of them found once; the top ten carry 0.48%. This clone was counted between two and nine times. Its matching antigen is unknown. Germline loops: CDR1 SGHAT, CDR2 FQNNGV. The ends were cut back, 3 bases at V and 11 bases at J, with 13 bases in the middle. This CDR3 has 12 amino acids. Treatment reported: oral pan-JAK inhibitor, 5-10 mg twice daily. Study outcomes and limitations: TCRs were shared less clearly across patients than in mice, possibly for HLA-related reasons.

The V gene is TRBV11-2, the J gene TRBJ1-1; no definite D call. The source is a human donor with alopecia areata. The source was CD4+ T cells sorted from blood, collected at roughly week 30, from a patient treated with tofacitinib. For the CDR3, the DNA is TGTGCCAGCAGCTTGGTAACACCTGGGGCTTTCTTT. Its translation is CASSLVTPGAFF.